This T cell receptor (beta chain) comes out of a study of cytomegalovirus exposure and HLA in healthy donors. Overall study findings and caveats: Researchers reported that a few CMV-associated chains were confirmed in vitro as CMV antigen-specific.

With respect to this clone: Its specificity is unknown.

V was shortened by 6 bases and J by 4 bases, with 12 bases between the two germline ends. Germline V gene lookup returns CDR1 SNHLY and CDR2 FYNNEI. The CDR3 loop spans 13 amino acids. The repertoire was sequenced with immunoSEQ multiplex PCR; TCRdb's copy has only in-frame clones and lacks some. The sample lists about 65,000 clones, under 95% occurring once. The clonotype comes from a young woman in good health and CMV-seronegative. Specimen: PBMCs. This chain joins TRBV2 and TRBJ1-1; D remains unclear. The CDR3 is CASRLGVITEAFF. As DNA, the CDR3 is TGTGCCAGCAGGCTGGGAGTTATCACTGAAGCTTTCTTT.